The 15 T cell receptor beta chains below all came from one sample that was sequenced in a study of T cell repertoires in cytomegalovirus infection (dated by TCRdb to between 2017 and 2020). This sample was sequenced with an Illumina HiSeq 1500. Clones were called with MiXCR by TCRdb after fastp trimmed the public reads at Q25, and only in-frame beta chains were retained. One record per CDR3 amino acid sequence lists the most common genes and DNA. This sample has some 450,000 distinct CDR3 sequences in its table, and under 40% of those were observed once. The ten largest clones take up about 13% of the sample. Sequencing was carried out using PBMCs. The receptors were sampled from a human donor in good health (CMV status not recorded). Some clones in this sample may be carry-over from other donors' samples.

V usage is TRBV5-1 and J usage is TRBJ2-7; D could derive from TRBD1 or TRBD2 (5 bases each). Trimming took off 4 bases at V and 3 bases at J, with 14 bases between the two ends. Per the germline V gene, CDR1 is SGHRS and CDR2 is YFSETQ. CDR3 size: 14 residues. The CDR3 loop reads CASSLLGTDYEQYF. CDR3 coding DNA: TGCGCCAGCAGCCTGTTAGGGACGGACTACGAGCAGTACTTC.

Comment on this clonotype: Just one base apart from a much larger clone, this may be a read error. In DNA, the CDR3 is TGTGCCAGCATCTTATACCCGGACGGCCCGTCCAACAATGAGCAGTTCTTC. It codes for CASILYPDGPSNNEQFF. V gene TRBV7-9 combines with J gene TRBJ2-1; D is undetermined. Germline lookup yields CDR1 SEHNR and CDR2 FQNEAQ (reference sequence). The CDR3 sequence is 17 residues long. Complete variable domain (other parts from reference TRBV7-9 and TRBJ2-1): DTGVSQNPRHKITKRGQNVTFRCDPISEHNRLYWYRQTLGQGPEFLTYFQNEAQLEKSRLLSDRFSAERPKGSFSTLEIQRTEQGDSAMYLCASILYPDGPSNNEQFFGPGTRLTVL.

In this sample, this clonotype turned up many times. This rearrangement joins TRBV7-2 to TRBJ1-2, with D unresolved. The germline gives CDR1 SGHTA, CDR2 FQGNSA. The CDR3 is made up of 13 amino acids. Trimming cost V 7 bases and J 5 bases, with 14 bases left between them. The CDR3 is CASTLAPLYGYTF. Written as DNA, the CDR3 is TGTGCCAGCACCCTAGCGCCCCTATATGGCTACACCTTC.

This chain uses TRBV5-5 with TRBJ2-5, with D possibly TRBD2 on 6 matching bases. V was trimmed by 4 bases and J by 7 bases, leaving 20 bases between them. The CDR3 length is 15 residues. CDR1 SGHKS and CDR2 YYEKEE come from the germline V gene (reference sequence). In DNA, the CDR3 is TGTGCCAGCAGCCTCCGGAGGGGAGACAAAGTGACCCAGTACTTC. Translating gives CASSLRRGDKVTQYF.

This clonotype came up many times. The chain combines TRBV6-1 with TRBJ1-2; a weak D match, TRBD1 (6 bases). V was pared by 6 bases and J by 8 bases, with 13 bases between. Germline V gene data show CDR1 as MNHNS and CDR2 as SASEGT. The CDR3 is 12 amino acids. CDR3 sequence: CASSSQGHGYTF. The CDR3 DNA is TGTGCCAGCAGCTCTCAGGGGCACGGCTACACCTTC.

J is TRBJ2-6 and V is TRBV4-2; 7 positions agree with TRBD2. The V segment lost 1 base and the J segment 4 bases; nucleotides outside the gene matches: 1. There are 15 residues in the CDR3. Germline CDR1 and CDR2: LGHNA and YNFKEQ. CDR3 coding DNA: TGTGCCAGCAGCCAAGGTAGCGGGGGGGCCAACGTCCTGACTTTC. Protein: CASSQGSGGANVLTF.

This clonotype was seen more than once but under ten times. The rearrangement joins TRBV19 to TRBJ2-5, with D possibly matching TRBD2 (5 bases). CDR1 is LNHDA, CDR2 SQIVND, per germline (reference sequence). The CDR3 extends over 14 amino acids. The germline V and J ends were trimmed by 3 bases and 0 bases, with 8 bases remaining between them. In DNA form, the CDR3 reads TGTGCCAGTAGTATGGGAGATAACCAAGAGACCCAGTACTTC. It yields the protein CASSMGDNQETQYF.

This clonotype was seen many times. V gene TRBV6-1 combines with J gene TRBJ2-1; D gene uncertain. Trimming shortened V by 6 bases and J by 0 bases, and 12 bases separated the two germline ends. Looked up from germline, CDR1 is MNHNS and CDR2 is SASEGT. The CDR3 totals 15 residues. The CDR3 loop is CASRNDPRSYNEQFF. Here the CDR3 DNA reads TGTGCCAGCAGAAATGACCCACGCTCCTACAATGAGCAGTTCTTC.

This clonotype has ten or more counts. In DNA form, the CDR3 reads TGTGCCAGCAGCCTGGACAGGGGGCGAGGGAAAAACTATGGCTACACCTTC. Translating it yields CASSLDRGRGKNYGYTF. This rearrangement joins TRBV7-8 to TRBJ1-2; TRBD1 agrees at 11 bases. V trimming: 5 bases; J trimming: 2 bases; junction bases outside the gene matches: 10. There are 17 residues in the CDR3. Germline loops: CDR1 SGHVS, CDR2 FQNEAQ.

This clonotype was seen repeatedly, ten times or more. This chain uses TRBV7-6 with TRBJ1-1; D may be TRBD1 (5 bases). This CDR3 contains 15 residues. Germline values: CDR1 SGHVS, CDR2 FNYEAQ. V was shortened by 0 bases and J by 0 bases, with 8 bases between the two germline ends. The CDR3 sequence: CASSLAEGVNTEAFF. The CDR3 DNA follows: TGTGCCAGCAGCTTAGCAGAAGGGGTGAACACTGAAGCTTTCTTT.

This clonotype was seen ten or more times. This sequence joins TRBV11-2 and TRBJ1-4, with 7 bases matching TRBD1. CDR1 is SGHAT, CDR2 FQNNGV, per germline. The CDR3 loop spans 17 amino acids. Trimming took 1 base from V and 5 from J; bases not matched to a gene: 10. This CDR3 is CASSLGGTAYSNEKLFF. In DNA form, the CDR3 reads TGTGCCAGCAGCTTAGGAGGGACAGCATACTCAAATGAAAAACTGTTTTTT.

This clonotype has ten or more counts. This rearrangement joins TRBV6-2 or TRBV6-3 to TRBJ2-5, with 9 nucleotides matching TRBD2. The CDR3 runs to 14 residues. J lost 4 bases, V lost 2 bases, and 2 bases had no gene match. From germline, CDR1 is MNHEY and CDR2 SVGEGT. In DNA, the CDR3 is TGTGCCAGCAGTTACGCGGGGGGGCGAGAGACCCAGTACTTC. Translated: CASSYAGGRETQYF.

V gene TRBV7-2 combines with J gene TRBJ2-5; 9 positions agree with TRBD2. CDR3 length: 14 residues. The V and J ends lost 6 bases and 5 bases, in that order; junction bases with no gene match: 7. The germline V gene has CDR1 SGHTA and CDR2 FQGNSA. DNA for the CDR3: TGTGCCAGCAGGCCGGGACTAGCCGGGGAGACCCAGTACTTC. This translates into CASRPGLAGETQYF.

Comment on this clonotype: A junction boundary mismatches the germline segment, possibly from a read error. Here the CDR3 reads CSSSYLTRGPNTGELFF. The CDR3 DNA sequence: TGTTCCAGCAGTTACCTTACTCGGGGGCCGAACACCGGGGAGCTGTTTTTT. The rearrangement uses TRBV6-2 or TRBV6-3 and TRBJ2-2; perhaps D is TRBD1 or TRBD2 (6 bases each). Germline loops: CDR1 MNHEY, CDR2 SVGEGT. This CDR3 contains 17 residues.

The CDR3 sequence is CSACTSTNSYEQYF. CDR3 in DNA: TGCAGTGCTTGCACCTCGACAAACTCCTACGAGCAGTACTTC. The chain joins TRBV20-1 to TRBJ2-7; no definite D call. Trimming removed 5 bases at V and 0 bases at J, with 14 bases between. The germline V gene has CDR1 DFQATT and CDR2 SNEGSKA (reference sequence). The CDR3 runs to 14 residues.